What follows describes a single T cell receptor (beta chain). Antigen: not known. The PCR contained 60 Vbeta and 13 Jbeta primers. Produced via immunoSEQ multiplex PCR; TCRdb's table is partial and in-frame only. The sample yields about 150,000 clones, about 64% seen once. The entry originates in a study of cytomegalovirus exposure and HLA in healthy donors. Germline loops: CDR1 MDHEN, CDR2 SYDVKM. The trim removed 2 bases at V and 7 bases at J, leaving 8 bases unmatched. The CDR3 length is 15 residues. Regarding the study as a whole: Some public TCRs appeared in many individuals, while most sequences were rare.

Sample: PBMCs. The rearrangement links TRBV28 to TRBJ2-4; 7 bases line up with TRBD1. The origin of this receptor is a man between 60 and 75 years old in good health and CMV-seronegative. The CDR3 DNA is TGTGCCAGCAGTTTACCCGGGACAGTTTCCAACATTCAGTACTTC. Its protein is CASSLPGTVSNIQYF.